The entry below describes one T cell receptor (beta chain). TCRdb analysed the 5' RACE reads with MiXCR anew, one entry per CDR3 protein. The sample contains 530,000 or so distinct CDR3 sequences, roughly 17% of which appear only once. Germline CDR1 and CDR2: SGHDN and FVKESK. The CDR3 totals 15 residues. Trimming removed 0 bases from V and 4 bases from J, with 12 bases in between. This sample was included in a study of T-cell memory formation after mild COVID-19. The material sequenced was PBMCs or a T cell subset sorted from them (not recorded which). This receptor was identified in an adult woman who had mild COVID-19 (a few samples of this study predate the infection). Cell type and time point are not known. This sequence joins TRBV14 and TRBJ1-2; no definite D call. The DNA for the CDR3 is TGTGCCAGCAGCCAAGATAAGGACGGTATCTATGGCTACACCTTC. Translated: CASSQDKDGIYGYTF.